This TCR beta chain is drawn from a study of T-cell memory formation after mild COVID-19. Study outcomes and limitations: Contracting CD4+ clones were located mainly in CM and EM, and CD8+ clones in EMRA.

From germline, CDR1 is KGHDR and CDR2 SFDVKD. J lost 3 bases, V lost 2 bases, and 9 bases had no gene match. CDR3 size: 17 residues. This clonotype was seen a few times. Its target is unknown. TCRdb independently ran MiXCR on the 5' RACE reads; one entry per CDR3 protein. The data show 140,000 or so distinct CDR3 sequences, over 6% seen once. The sample consisted of PBMCs or a T cell subset sorted from them (not recorded which). The chain links TRBV24-1 to TRBJ1-2, with TRBD1 matching over 9 bases. The receptor's source is an adult woman who had mild COVID-19 (a few samples of this study predate the infection). Cell type and time point are not known. The CDR3 DNA reads TGTGCCACCAGTGATTCCGGATGGACAGGGGTTCACTATGGCTACACCTTC. Its protein product is CATSDSGWTGVHYGYTF.